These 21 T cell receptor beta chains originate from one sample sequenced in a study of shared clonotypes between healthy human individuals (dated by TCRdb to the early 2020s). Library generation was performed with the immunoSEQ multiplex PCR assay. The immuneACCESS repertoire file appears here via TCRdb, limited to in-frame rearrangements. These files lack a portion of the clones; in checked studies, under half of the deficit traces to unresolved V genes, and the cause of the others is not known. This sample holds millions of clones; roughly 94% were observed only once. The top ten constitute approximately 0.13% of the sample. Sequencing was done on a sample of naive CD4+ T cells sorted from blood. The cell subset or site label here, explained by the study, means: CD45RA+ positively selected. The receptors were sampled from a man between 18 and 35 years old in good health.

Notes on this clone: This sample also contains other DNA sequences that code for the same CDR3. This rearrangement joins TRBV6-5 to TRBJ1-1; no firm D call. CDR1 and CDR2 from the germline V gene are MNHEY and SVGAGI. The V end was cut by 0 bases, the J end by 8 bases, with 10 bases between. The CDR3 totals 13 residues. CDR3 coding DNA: TGTGCCAGCAGTTACTCTTCCCGGGTAGAAGCTTTCTTT. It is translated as CASSYSSRVEAFF.

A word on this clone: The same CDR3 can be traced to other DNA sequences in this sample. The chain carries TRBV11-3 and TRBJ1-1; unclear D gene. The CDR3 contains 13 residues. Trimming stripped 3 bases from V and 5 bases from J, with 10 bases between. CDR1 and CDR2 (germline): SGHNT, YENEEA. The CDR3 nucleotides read TGTGCCAGCAGCTTCACGGGCGGGACTGAAGCTTTCTTT. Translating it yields CASSFTGGTEAFF.

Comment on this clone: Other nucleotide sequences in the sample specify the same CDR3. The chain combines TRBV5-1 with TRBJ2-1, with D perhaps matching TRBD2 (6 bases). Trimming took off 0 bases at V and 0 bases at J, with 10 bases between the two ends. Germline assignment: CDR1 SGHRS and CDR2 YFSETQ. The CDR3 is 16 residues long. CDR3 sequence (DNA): TGCGCCAGCAGCTTGGCCGGGGGTAGCTCCTACAATGAGCAGTTCTTC. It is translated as CASSLAGGSSYNEQFF.

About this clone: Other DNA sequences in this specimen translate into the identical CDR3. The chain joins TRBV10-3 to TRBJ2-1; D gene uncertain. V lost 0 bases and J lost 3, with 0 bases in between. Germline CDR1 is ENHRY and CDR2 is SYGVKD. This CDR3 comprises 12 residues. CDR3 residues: CAISESYNEQFF. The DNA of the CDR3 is TGTGCCATCAGTGAGTCCTACAATGAGCAGTTCTTC.

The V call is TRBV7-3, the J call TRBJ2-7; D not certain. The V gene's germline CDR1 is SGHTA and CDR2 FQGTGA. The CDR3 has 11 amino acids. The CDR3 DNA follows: TGTACAAACCATGACCCCTACGAGCAGTACTTC. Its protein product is CTNHDPYEQYF.

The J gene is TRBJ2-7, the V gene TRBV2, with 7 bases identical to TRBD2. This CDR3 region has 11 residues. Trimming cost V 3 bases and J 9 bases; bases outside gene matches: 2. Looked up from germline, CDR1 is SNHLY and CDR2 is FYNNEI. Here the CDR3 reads CASSDRGVQYF. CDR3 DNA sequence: TGTGCCAGCAGTGATCGGGGGGTGCAGTACTTC.

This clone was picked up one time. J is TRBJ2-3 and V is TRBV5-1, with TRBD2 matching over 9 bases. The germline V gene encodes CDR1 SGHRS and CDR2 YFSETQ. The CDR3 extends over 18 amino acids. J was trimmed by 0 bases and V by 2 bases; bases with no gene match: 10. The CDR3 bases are TGCGCCAGCAGCTTAAGGCCGGGACTAGCTGATAGCACAGATACGCAGTATTTT. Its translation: CASSLRPGLADSTDTQYF. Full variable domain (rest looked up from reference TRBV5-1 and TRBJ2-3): KAGVTQTPRYLIKTRGQQVTLSCSPISGHRSVSWYQQTPGQGLQFLFEYFSETQRNKGNFPGRFSGRQFSNSRSEMNVSTLELGDSALYLCASSLRPGLADSTDTQYFGPGTRLTVL.

CDR3 residues: CASSRKGAGKETQYF. The DNA of the CDR3 is TGTGCCAGCAGCCGCAAGGGTGCGGGGAAAGAGACCCAGTACTTC. The chain combines TRBV7-2 with TRBJ2-5; D may be TRBD2 (6 bases). This CDR3 has 15 residues. Germline V gene data show CDR1 as SGHTA and CDR2 as FQGNSA. The V gene lost 5 bases and the J gene lost 3 bases, with 16 bases spanning the gap.

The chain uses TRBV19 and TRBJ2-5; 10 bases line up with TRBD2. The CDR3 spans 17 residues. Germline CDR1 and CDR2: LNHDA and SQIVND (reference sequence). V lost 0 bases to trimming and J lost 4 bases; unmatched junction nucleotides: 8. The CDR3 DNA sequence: TGTGCCAGTAGTATAGACCCTAGCGGGAGTACGTTAGAGACCCAGTACTTC. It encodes CASSIDPSGSTLETQYF.

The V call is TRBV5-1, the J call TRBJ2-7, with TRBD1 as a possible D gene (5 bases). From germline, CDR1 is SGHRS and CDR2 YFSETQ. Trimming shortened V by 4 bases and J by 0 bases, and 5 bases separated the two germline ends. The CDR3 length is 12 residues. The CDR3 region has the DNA TGCGCCAGCAGCGACAGCTCCTACGAGCAGTACTTC. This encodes CASSDSSYEQYF.

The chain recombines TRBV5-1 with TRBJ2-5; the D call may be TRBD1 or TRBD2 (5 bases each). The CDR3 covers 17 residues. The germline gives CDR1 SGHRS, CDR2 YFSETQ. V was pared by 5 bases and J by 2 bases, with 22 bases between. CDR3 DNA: TGCGCCAGCAGAAATGGTCGGTCAGGGACGGTTCAAGAGACCCAGTACTTC. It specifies CASRNGRSGTVQETQYF. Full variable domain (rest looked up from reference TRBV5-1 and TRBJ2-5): KAGVTQTPRYLIKTRGQQVTLSCSPISGHRSVSWYQQTPGQGLQFLFEYFSETQRNKGNFPGRFSGRQFSNSRSEMNVSTLELGDSALYLCASRNGRSGTVQETQYFGPGTRLLVL.

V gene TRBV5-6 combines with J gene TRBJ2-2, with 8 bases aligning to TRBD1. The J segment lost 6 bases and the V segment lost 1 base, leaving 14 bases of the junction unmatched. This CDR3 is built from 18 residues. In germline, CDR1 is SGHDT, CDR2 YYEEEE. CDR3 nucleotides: TGTGCCAGCAGCTTGTTTTCAGGGGGCAGCTCCTACGCCGGGGAGCTGTTTTTT. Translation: CASSLFSGGSSYAGELFF.

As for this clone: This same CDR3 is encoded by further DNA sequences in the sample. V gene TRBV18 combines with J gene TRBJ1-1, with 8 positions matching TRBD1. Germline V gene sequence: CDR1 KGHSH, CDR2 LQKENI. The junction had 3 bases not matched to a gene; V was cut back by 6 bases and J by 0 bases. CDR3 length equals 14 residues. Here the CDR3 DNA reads TGTGCCAGCTCGCGGACAGGGATGAACACTGAAGCTTTCTTT. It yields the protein CASSRTGMNTEAFF.

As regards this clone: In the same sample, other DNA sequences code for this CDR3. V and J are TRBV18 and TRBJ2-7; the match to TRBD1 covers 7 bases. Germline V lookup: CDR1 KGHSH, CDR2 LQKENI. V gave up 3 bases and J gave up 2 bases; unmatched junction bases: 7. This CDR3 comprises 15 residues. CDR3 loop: CASSPGRQGTYEQYF. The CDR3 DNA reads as TGTGCCAGCTCACCGGGGAGACAGGGAACCTACGAGCAGTACTTC.

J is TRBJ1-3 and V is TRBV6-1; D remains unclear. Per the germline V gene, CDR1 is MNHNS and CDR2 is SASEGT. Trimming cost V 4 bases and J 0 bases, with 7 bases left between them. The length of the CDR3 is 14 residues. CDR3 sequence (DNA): TGTGCCAGCAGTGTTGAACCCTCTGGAAACACCATATATTTT. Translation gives CASSVEPSGNTIYF.

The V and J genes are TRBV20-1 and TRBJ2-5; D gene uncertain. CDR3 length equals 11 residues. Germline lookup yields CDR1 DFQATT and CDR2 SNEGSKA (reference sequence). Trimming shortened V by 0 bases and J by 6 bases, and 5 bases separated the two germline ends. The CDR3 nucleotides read TGCAGTGCTAGAGAGGAAAAGACCCAGTACTTC. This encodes CSAREEKTQYF.

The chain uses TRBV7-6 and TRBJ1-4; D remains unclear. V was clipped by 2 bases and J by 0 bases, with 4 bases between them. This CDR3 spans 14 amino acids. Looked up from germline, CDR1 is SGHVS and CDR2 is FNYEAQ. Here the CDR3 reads CASSLSPTNEKLFF. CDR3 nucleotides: TGTGCCAGCAGCTTATCACCAACTAATGAAAAACTGTTTTTT.

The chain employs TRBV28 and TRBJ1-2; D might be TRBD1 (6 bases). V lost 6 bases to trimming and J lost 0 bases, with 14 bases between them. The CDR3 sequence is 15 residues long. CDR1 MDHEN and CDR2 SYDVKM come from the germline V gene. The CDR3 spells CASRLTGTPNYGYTF. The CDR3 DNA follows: TGTGCCAGCAGGCTCACCGGGACACCTAACTATGGCTACACCTTC.

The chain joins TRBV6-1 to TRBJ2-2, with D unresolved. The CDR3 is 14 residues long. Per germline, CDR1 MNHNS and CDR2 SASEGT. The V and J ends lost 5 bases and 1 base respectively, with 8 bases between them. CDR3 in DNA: TGTGCCAGCAGTCTAGGTGGGAACACCGGGGAGCTGTTTTTT. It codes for CASSLGGNTGELFF.

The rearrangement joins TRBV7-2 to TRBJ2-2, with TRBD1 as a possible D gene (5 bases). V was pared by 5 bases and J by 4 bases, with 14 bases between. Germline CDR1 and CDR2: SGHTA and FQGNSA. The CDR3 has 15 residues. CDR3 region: CASSQLGPGTGELFF. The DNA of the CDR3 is TGTGCCAGCAGCCAACTGGGGCCGGGCACCGGGGAGCTGTTTTTT.

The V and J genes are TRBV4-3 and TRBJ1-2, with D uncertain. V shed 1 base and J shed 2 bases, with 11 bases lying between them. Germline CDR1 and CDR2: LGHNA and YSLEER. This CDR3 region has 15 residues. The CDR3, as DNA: TGCGCCAGCAGCCAAGGGCGGCAGTTGAACTATGGCTACACCTTC. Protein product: CASSQGRQLNYGYTF.